The 21 T cell receptor beta chains in this list originate from one sample, sequenced in a study of CD8 T cells in ankylosing spondylitis. One entry per CDR3 protein results from TCRdb running MiXCR on the 5' RACE reads. Altogether 200,000 to 300,000 distinct CDR3 sequences are present, 10% to 13% being singletons, with the ten largest covering 2.6%. The sequencing sample was made of blood, either unsorted or a sorted T cell fraction (not recorded which). Receptors originate from a male donor with ankylosing spondylitis or in good health (not recorded which).

J is TRBJ2-5 and V is TRBV7-9, with TRBD2 identical over 7 bases. CDR3 length: 16 amino acids. Trimming at V came to 5 bases and at J to 2 bases, leaving 11 bases not matched to a gene. Germline V CDR1 and CDR2: SEHNR, FQNEAQ (reference sequence). CDR3 sequence: CASSPRATSWQETQYF. Here the CDR3 DNA reads TGTGCCAGCAGCCCCCGTGCGACTAGCTGGCAAGAGACCCAGTACTTC.

This clonotype has at least ten counts. The chain joins TRBV3-1 to TRBJ1-1; tentative D call: TRBD1 (6 bases). The CDR3 contains 14 residues. CDR1 and CDR2 (germline): LGHDT, YNNKEL (reference sequence). Trimming took 2 bases from V and 4 from J, leaving 11 bases between them. The CDR3 DNA follows: TGTGCCAGCAGCCAAAGGGGGATCGGCACTGAAGCTTTCTTT. The encoded protein is CASSQRGIGTEAFF.

This clonotype was recorded many times. The chain carries TRBV4-1 and TRBJ2-1; D is undetermined. CDR1 is MGHRA, CDR2 YSYEKL, per germline. V was pared by 1 base and J by 9 bases, with 16 bases between. The CDR3 consists of 15 residues. CDR3 sequence (DNA): TGCGCCAGCAGCCAAGGCCCTCAGAAAGGCATTGAGCAGTTCTTC. It translates to CASSQGPQKGIEQFF.

This clonotype occurred many times. J is TRBJ2-1 and V is TRBV30; no clear D gene. This CDR3 has 14 residues. V gave up 2 bases and J gave up 8 bases, with 16 bases separating them. Germline-derived CDR1 and CDR2 are GTSNPN and SVGIG (reference sequence). CDR3 protein: CAWSLGMTVDEQFF. CDR3 in DNA: TGTGCCTGGAGTTTGGGTATGACGGTGGATGAGCAGTTCTTC.

The sample holds many counts of this clonotype. CDR3 bases: TGTGCCAGCAGCTTAGGGATCGACGGGAGCTCCTACGAGCAGTACTTC. Protein sequence: CASSLGIDGSSYEQYF. The chain carries TRBV11-2 and TRBJ2-7; D possibly corresponds to TRBD2 (6 bases). V dropped 1 base and J dropped 0 bases, with 13 bases sitting between them. The CDR3 is 16 amino acids. Germline CDR1 SGHAT, CDR2 FQNNGV.

The chain joins TRBV10-3 to TRBJ2-6, with no clear D. Between the trimmed V and J ends, which lost 4 bases and 2 bases, there was a span of 12 bases. CDR3 size: 16 residues. Per the germline V gene, CDR1 is ENHRY and CDR2 is SYGVKD. In DNA, the CDR3 is TGTGCCATCAGTGTACAAATGGGTGCTGGGGCCAACGTCCTGACTTTC. Translation gives CAISVQMGAGANVLTF.

This clonotype was picked up many times. This rearrangement joins TRBV3-1 to TRBJ2-7; D is perhaps TRBD2 (6 bases). This CDR3 contains 17 residues. V lost 0 bases, J lost 2 bases, and 17 bases lay in between. In germline, CDR1 is LGHDT, CDR2 YNNKEL (reference sequence). CDR3 in DNA: TGTGCCAGCAGCCAAGATCTGAGGCTAGCGAACGCCTACGAGCAGTACTTC. Translating it yields CASSQDLRLANAYEQYF.

This clonotype occurred many times. This chain uses TRBV20-1 with TRBJ2-1; weak D call: TRBD2 (6 bases). Germline values: CDR1 DFQATT, CDR2 SNEGSKA (reference sequence). CDR3 length: 13 residues. The V end lost 6 bases, the J end lost 10 bases, and 19 bases lay between the germline ends. CDR3 nucleotides: TGCAGTGCCCCCCTCCGGGAGAATAGGGAGCAGTTCTTC. It encodes CSAPLRENREQFF.

This chain connects TRBV27 to TRBJ2-7, with 8 bases aligning to TRBD1. Germline V gene sequence: CDR1 MNHEY, CDR2 SMNVEV (reference sequence). CDR3 length: 15 residues. V was pared by 5 bases and J by 7 bases, with 13 bases of the junction left unmatched. CDR3 sequence: CASSPGTGGNGEQYF. The CDR3 bases are TGTGCCAGCAGTCCGGGGACAGGCGGGAATGGGGAGCAGTACTTC.

There are many counts of this clonotype. The genes are TRBV10-3 and TRBJ1-2; tentative D call: TRBD1 (5 bases). The germline V gene encodes CDR1 ENHRY and CDR2 SYGVKD. This CDR3 region has 12 residues. Deletions cut 6 bases from V and 7 bases from J, with 12 bases between. The CDR3 protein is CAISRVSGGYTF. The CDR3, as DNA: TGTGCCATCAGCAGGGTTTCGGGTGGCTACACCTTC.

This clonotype has at least ten counts. V gene TRBV20-1 combines with J gene TRBJ2-1; TRBD2 matches at 8 bases. From germline, CDR1 is DFQATT and CDR2 SNEGSKA (reference sequence). The CDR3 sequence is 16 residues long. The trim removed 5 bases at V and 2 bases at J, leaving 11 bases unmatched. CDR3 sequence (DNA): TGCAGTGCTTCCGCGGGGGGACAACCCCCCTACAATGAGCAGTTCTTC. It codes for CSASAGGQPPYNEQFF.

In this sample, this clonotype turned up once. This sequence may be a read error, since a much larger clone differs from it by one base. The V gene is TRBV28, the J gene TRBJ1-1, with a tentative D call TRBD1 (6 bases). Per germline, CDR1 MDHEN and CDR2 SYDVKM. CDR3 length: 16 amino acids. CDR3 amino acids: CAGSSPRGAGIPEAFF. In nucleotides, the CDR3 is TGTGCCGGCAGTTCTCCCCGGGGGGCTGGCATCCCTGAAGCTTTCTTT.

This clonotype was counted at least ten times. The chain uses TRBV10-3 and TRBJ2-3; TRBD2 agrees at 7 bases. Losses at the gene ends were 2 bases for V and 0 bases for J; bases not matched to a gene: 11. CDR1 and CDR2 (germline): ENHRY, SYGVKD. CDR3 length: 18 residues. CDR3 in amino acids: CAISELGPLAASTDTQYF. The CDR3 DNA reads TGTGCCATCAGTGAGCTGGGGCCTCTAGCGGCCAGCACAGATACGCAGTATTTT.

This clonotype was counted a few times. The rearrangement links TRBV30 to TRBJ2-1; D not certain. The CDR3 loop spans 13 amino acids. V was pared by 2 bases and J by 8 bases, with 13 bases between. Germline lookup yields CDR1 GTSNPN and CDR2 SVGIG (reference sequence). For the CDR3, the DNA is TGTGCCTGGAGTCACCGGGCTTGGGATGAGCAGTTCTTC. Translated: CAWSHRAWDEQFF.

The V and J genes are TRBV24-1 and TRBJ2-1, with 7 bases identical to TRBD1. Germline-derived CDR1 and CDR2 are KGHDR and SFDVKD. The V gene end was trimmed by 4 bases and the J gene end by 9 bases; junction bases not matched to a gene: 5. The CDR3 extends over 13 amino acids. The CDR3 bases are TGTGCCACCAGTGACCCTACAGGGGCTGAGCAGTTCTTC. It encodes CATSDPTGAEQFF.

The chain has TRBV6-1 and TRBJ2-7; D remains ambiguous. The CDR3 loop spans 14 amino acids. The V end was cut by 8 bases, the J end by 4 bases, with 18 bases between. Germline loops: CDR1 MNHNS, CDR2 SASEGT. The DNA for the CDR3 is TGTGCCAGCCTGGTATCCGACGCAGGTTACGAGCAGTACTTC. Protein: CASLVSDAGYEQYF.

This clonotype was observed many times. V usage is TRBV5-1 and J usage is TRBJ1-1; perhaps TRBD1 as D (6 bases). Per germline, CDR1 SGHRS and CDR2 YFSETQ. The CDR3 consists of 14 residues. Trimming removed 3 bases at V and 5 bases at J, with 14 bases between. The DNA for the CDR3 is TGCGCCAGCAGCTGGGGGGGCGAGGGGACTGAAGCTTTCTTT. Its protein is CASSWGGEGTEAFF.

This clonotype was seen ten or more times. This sequence joins TRBV20-1 and TRBJ1-2; TRBD1 matches 7 bases. Per the germline V gene, CDR1 is DFQATT and CDR2 is SNEGSKA (reference sequence). The CDR3 has 11 amino acids. With V trimmed by 5 bases and J by 8 bases, 5 bases remained unmatched. CDR3: CSADRVDGYTF. CDR3 nucleotide sequence: TGCAGTGCTGACAGGGTGGACGGCTACACCTTC.

This clonotype came up many times. The rearrangement links TRBV5-1 to TRBJ2-1, with a tentative D call TRBD2 (6 bases). The CDR3 consists of 13 residues. Germline assignment: CDR1 SGHRS and CDR2 YFSETQ. Trimming pared 3 bases from V and 6 bases from J, leaving 10 bases between. For the CDR3, the DNA is TGCGCCAGCAGCTCCATCGGGAGCAATGAGCAGTTCTTC. It translates to CASSSIGSNEQFF.

V and J are TRBV5-8 and TRBJ1-1; D gene ambiguous. Trimming left V 0 bases short and J 7 bases short, with 7 bases between. CDR1 and CDR2 (germline): SGHTS, YDEGEE. The CDR3 is 12 residues long. CDR3 region: CASSLGQVEAFF. As DNA, the CDR3 is TGTGCCAGCAGCTTGGGGCAGGTTGAAGCTTTCTTT.

This clonotype was recorded many times. This sequence joins TRBV20-1 and TRBJ1-4, with D maybe TRBD1 (5 bases). The germline V gene encodes CDR1 DFQATT and CDR2 SNEGSKA (reference sequence). The CDR3 loop spans 14 amino acids. With 1 base removed from V and 4 bases from J, the gap between germline ends came to 10 bases. This CDR3 is CSARGPGINEKLFF. The CDR3 coding sequence is TGCAGTGCTAGAGGGCCAGGGATTAATGAAAAACTGTTTTTT.